This TCR beta chain was identified during a study of T cells in Graves' hyperthyroidism and ophthalmopathy (dated by TCRdb to the late 2010s). With respect to the entire study: Peripheral blood was collected at initial diagnosis, before any treatment. A discovery cohort of about 95 patients, 43 with Graves' ophthalmopathy and about 58 with stable Graves' hyperthyroidism, was used to find distinguishing TCR V-J signatures. The paper describes TCR Vbeta CDR3 sequencing of around 130 peripheral blood samples, made up of approximately 40 ophthalmopathy patients, roughly 80 hyperthyroidism patients and roughly 17 progressor patients. For training and testing, the 100 or so patients in the discovery cohort were randomly divided in a 7:3 ratio. Following sampling, methimazole starting at 30 mg daily was given to hyperthyroidism patients, and high-dose intravenous methylprednisolone was given to ophthalmopathy patients. Prospective prediction of ophthalmopathy was tested in an independent validation cohort consisting of 18 hyperthyroidism patients and some 17 patients who later progressed to ophthalmopathy. Thyroid tissue and blood T-cell repertoires from about six Graves' hyperthyroidism patients were also compared in the study.

The table lists this clonotype with many counts. This clone's antigen is unknown. Base qualities were left out, and no much larger clone turns up one base away. V has 4 bases trimmed and J has 9 bases trimmed; junction bases matching no gene number 6. The CDR3 spans 15 residues, from the cysteine through the phenylalanine. The DNA shown is the 45-base CDR3, in frame from base 1. From the germline V gene, CDR1 is SGHRS and CDR2 is YFSETQ. Results the study describes overall, beyond this receptor: In validation, the model predicted progression to ophthalmopathy a median of roughly 6.5 months before onset, with roughly 71% sensitivity and roughly 77% specificity. Sample size was not statistically predetermined, and investigators were not blinded to group allocation. Blood samples also contained most of the expanded thyroid clonotypes (frequency above 0.001), which suggests that blood repertoires may reflect thyroid immune responses. In cross-validation, a model built on a 13 V-J signature told ophthalmopathy apart from stable hyperthyroidism with approximately 91% sensitivity and around 84% specificity, and in testing the same model reached 80%/75%.

Graves' hyperthyroidism was defined as stable when no progression to ophthalmopathy occurred over 18 months of follow-up. Hyperthyroidism patients were newly diagnosed, had a disease duration of under 2 months, and were aged 18 to 65 years. Exclusion was applied to patients with uncontrolled infections, other autoimmune diseases, pregnancy or lactation. Diagnoses were established on the basis of clinical symptoms, serum thyroxine and TRAb, thyroid ultrasound, and orbital computed tomography. PBMCs were isolated from about 9.2 ml of fresh peripheral blood by Ficoll-Paque density gradient centrifugation. Total RNA was extracted with Trizol reagent, and quality was checked on an Agilent 2100 Bioanalyzer. TCR beta CDR3 regions were amplified from RNA transcripts. The TCR CDR3 was subjected to a first round of RT-PCR using the HTBI primer set and the Qiagen OneStep RT-PCR kit. The libraries were constructed in a second round of multiplex PCR and then size-selected and purified. Libraries were sequenced paired-end with 100 bp reads on an Illumina HiSeq2000. Per the authors' processing: Raw data were processed with SOAPnuke, discarding reads with adapters, uncalled bases, mean Phred below 15, or no exact constant-primer or identifier match. High-quality paired reads were merged using COPE v1.2.5, and each unique nucleotide sequence was defined as a clonotype. Clonotypes were aligned to IMGT TRBV, TRBD and TRBJ reference segments using MiTCR v1.1. Only V-J combinations with frequency above 0.0001, covering approximately 99% of repertoires, were analysed. A TCS score was defined as the ratio of F50 (clonal expansion) to E x V (chaos), with BLOSUM62-based TCRdist applied between CDR3 peptides within each V-J. Welch's t-statistics and random forest reduced around 520 V-J features to about 13, which were used in a naive Bayes classifier (R e1071). In TCRdb, the public reads were trimmed at Q25 with fastp and aligned with MiXCR, with productive beta chains retained. Identical CDR3 proteins give one entry, which carries the most common genes and DNA. The V and J calls and clone size are TCRdb's, not the authors'. The sample table contains some 420,000 distinct CDR3 sequences; only one count was recorded for roughly an eighth of them. Jointly, the top ten make up more than 4.5% of the sample.

The rearrangement joined TRBV5-1 to TRBJ2-1; the junction holds 14 bases that match TRBD2. The sequenced material came from blood. The TCR originated in a woman aged 18-29 years with Graves' hyperthyroidism. The nucleotide sequence reads TGCGCCAGCAGCATGACTAGCGGGAGGGAGGGTGAGCAGTTCTTC. Protein translation: CASSMTSGREGEQFF.